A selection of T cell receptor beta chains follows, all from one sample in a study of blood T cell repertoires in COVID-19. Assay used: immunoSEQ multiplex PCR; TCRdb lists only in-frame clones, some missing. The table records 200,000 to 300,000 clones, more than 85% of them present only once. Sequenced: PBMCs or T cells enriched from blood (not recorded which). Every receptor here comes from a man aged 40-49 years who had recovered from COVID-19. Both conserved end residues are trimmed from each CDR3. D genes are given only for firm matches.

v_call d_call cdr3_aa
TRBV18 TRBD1 ASSPEGTGGSYGYT
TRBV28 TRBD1 ASSFPGQGGNQPQH
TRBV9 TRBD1 ASSPGGGVGNTIY
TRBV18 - ASSPAGIDSGNTIY
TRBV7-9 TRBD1 ASSLPGDRSNTGELF
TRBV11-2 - ASSRPGGPNEKLF
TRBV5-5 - ASSGNTYNEQF
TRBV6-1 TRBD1 ASSETGVTEAF
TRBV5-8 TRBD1 ASSSRGAGGTDQPQH
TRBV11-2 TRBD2 ASSLTGGGTDTQY
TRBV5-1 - ASRFTGQDSYEQY
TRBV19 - GTGYNQPQH
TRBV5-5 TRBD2 ASSLTSGPEQY
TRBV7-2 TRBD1 ASSLVTGPNQPQH
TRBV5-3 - ARSLPQEF
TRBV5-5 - ASSLEPAGVRGNQPQH
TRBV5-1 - ASSLAGPGANVLT
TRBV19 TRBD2 ASSPTNKISGGKETQY
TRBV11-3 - ASSLDHRTEKNTGELF